The TCR beta chain under discussion was sequenced for a study of shared clonotypes between healthy human individuals (dated by TCRdb to 2019 to 2021). At the level of the whole study: The cohort included three men and a couple of women between 18 and 49 years of age. For each donor, CD4 naive and CD4 memory were each given three plates, CD8 naive was given two plates, and CD8 memory was given one plate. To estimate repertoire size and how much clonotype sharing occurs between individuals, the study deeply sequenced the blood TCR repertoires of 4 to 6 healthy adults. Different laboratories and diverse techniques were used to prepare libraries and sequence TCR repertoires, to increase sequencing depth and limit assay-specific biases. Leukapheresis yielded between about 0.94 and 9 billion PBMCs per donor. Overall study results and their limits: Sharing across a few donors was observed for approximately 4.6% of naive CD4, less than 4% of naive CD8, around 2.5% of memory CD4, and around 0.44% of memory CD8 clonotypes. Rarefaction of sorted-subset datasets indicated incomplete sequencing despite the large sequencing depth. Naive subsets generally had larger estimated clonotype richness than memory subsets did. Compared with non-shared clonotypes, the clonotypes found in all four sorted-subset donors had higher generation probabilities. Sampling was restricted to blood, and TCR repertoires in tissue are likely to differ from TCR repertoires in blood. Because the study included only a small number of donors, the genetic and exposure-history diversity represented was limited. Pairwise subsampling indicated that sequencing depth was expected to affect the degree of clonotype sharing among donors.

From the cysteine through the phenylalanine, the CDR3 covers 12 amino acids. Only the CDR3 DNA is retained, 36 bases long and in frame from the first base. CDR1 and CDR2, per the germline V gene (reference sequence), are GTSNPN and SVGIG. Donors were healthy HIV-negative adults with no recently reported acute infections or vaccinations. Every donor was a Caucasian adult residing in Nashville, Tennessee, USA. CD4+ T cells were enriched through magnetic negative selection, after which naive cells were positively selected on CD45RA and the remaining negative fraction served as the memory subset. Blood was collected by leukapheresis, and PBMCs were isolated by Ficoll-Histopaque density gradient centrifugation and then cryopreserved in liquid nitrogen vapor phase. Analytical flow cytometry was used to check the purity and quantity of every magnetically sorted T cell population. From each sorted fraction, genomic DNA was isolated and quantified by UV absorbance on a Nanodrop 2000c.

Using the deep immunoSEQ assay, multiplex PCR amplified TCR CDR3 regions from genomic DNA. Extracted genomic DNA from each cell subset was spread evenly across all wells of several immunoSEQ 96-well plates, with each plate serving as a replicate. Each replicate PCR for sorted subsets received about 0.2 ug genomic DNA, equal to about 30,000 T cell genomes. Purified libraries were measured with a Qubit 3.0 fluorometer, size-checked on a Bioanalyzer 2100, and measured again with the KAPA Library Quantification kit. Each immunoSEQ 96-well plate was sequenced on its own single-read 150-cycle Illumina NextSeq 550 flow cell. The original pipeline was this. Because the immunoSEQ output held only junctional sequences and lacked quality scores, the filtering could not match the filtering applied to full-length reads. To assign V/J genes and CDR3, sequences were annotated using PyIR, a Python wrapper for IgBLAST v1.9, with IMGT germline references. Any read was removed if the V/J assignment was weak (E-value above 1e-6), the CDR3 was missing, or the read contained stop codons, out-of-frame junctions, or ambiguous translated residues. V3J clonotypes were defined as sequences sharing the same inferred V gene, J gene, and CDR3 amino acid sequence. The percentage overlap between two repertoires was calculated by dividing the number of shared unique clonotypes by the size of the smaller repertoire. Repertoire richness was assessed with RTK rarefaction, the Chao1 estimator, and Recon v2.1 estimates of unobserved clonotypes. For all TCRbeta clonotypes obtained by the gDNA method from a few donors, generation probabilities were computed with OLGA. Held by TCRdb, this immuneACCESS table contains in-frame sequences only and omits some clones. Under half of the omission traces to an unresolved V gene where checked; the cause of the rest is unknown. V, J and clone size were drawn from that table, and D and trimming were deduced from the DNA. For this sample there are 1,500,000 or so clones; approximately 96% appear just once. The top ten hold over 1% of the sample.

On this clone: Its antigen has not been determined. The record has no base qualities; no much larger clone is one base away.

Recombination linked TRBV30 to TRBJ1-4, and the D gene may be TRBD1, 5 bases matching. This TCR was sampled from a man aged 30 to 45 in good health. The specimen was naive CD4+ T cells sorted from blood. This specimen's cell subset or site label, interpreted: CD45RA+ positively selected. The CDR3 has the sequence CAFRQIGEKLFF. The DNA sequence is as follows: TGTGCTTTCCGACAGATTGGAGAAAAACTGTTTTTT.